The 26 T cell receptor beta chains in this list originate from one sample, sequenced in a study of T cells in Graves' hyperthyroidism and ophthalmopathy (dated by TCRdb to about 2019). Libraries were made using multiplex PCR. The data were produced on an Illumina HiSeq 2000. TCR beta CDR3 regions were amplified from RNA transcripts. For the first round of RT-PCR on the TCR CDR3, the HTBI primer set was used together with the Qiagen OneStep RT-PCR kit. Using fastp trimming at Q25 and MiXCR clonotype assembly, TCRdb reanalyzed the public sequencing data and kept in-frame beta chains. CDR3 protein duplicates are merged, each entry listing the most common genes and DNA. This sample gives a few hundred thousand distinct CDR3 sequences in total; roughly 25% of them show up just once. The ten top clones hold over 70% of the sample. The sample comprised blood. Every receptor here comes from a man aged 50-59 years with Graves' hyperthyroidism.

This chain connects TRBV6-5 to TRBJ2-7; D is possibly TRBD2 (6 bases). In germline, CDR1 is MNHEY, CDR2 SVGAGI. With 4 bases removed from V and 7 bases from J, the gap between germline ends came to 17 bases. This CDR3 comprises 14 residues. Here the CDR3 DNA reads TGTGCCAGCAGTTCCGGGGGTAGTTACCGGGAGCAGTACTTC. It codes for CASSSGGSYREQYF.

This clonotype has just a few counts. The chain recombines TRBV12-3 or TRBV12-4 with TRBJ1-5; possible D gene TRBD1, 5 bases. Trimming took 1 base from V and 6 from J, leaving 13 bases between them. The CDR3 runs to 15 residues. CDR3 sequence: CASSLVGQGPQPQHF. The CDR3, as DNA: TGTGCCAGCAGTTTAGTTGGGCAGGGCCCTCAGCCCCAGCATTTT.

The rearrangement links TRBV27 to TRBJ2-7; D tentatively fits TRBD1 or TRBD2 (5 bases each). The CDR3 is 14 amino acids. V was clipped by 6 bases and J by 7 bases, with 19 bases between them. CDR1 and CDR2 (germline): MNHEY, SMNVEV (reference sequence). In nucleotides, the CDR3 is TGTGCCAGCAGCCCTTTGGACAAGCCGGGGGAGCAGTACTTC. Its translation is CASSPLDKPGEQYF.

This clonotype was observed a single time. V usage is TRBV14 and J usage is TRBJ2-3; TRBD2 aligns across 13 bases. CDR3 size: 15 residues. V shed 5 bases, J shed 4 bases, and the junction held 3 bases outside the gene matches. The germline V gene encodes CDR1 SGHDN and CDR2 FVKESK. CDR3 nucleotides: TGTGCCAGCAGCGCACTAGCGGGAGGGTCAGATACGCAGTATTTT. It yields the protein CASSALAGGSDTQYF.

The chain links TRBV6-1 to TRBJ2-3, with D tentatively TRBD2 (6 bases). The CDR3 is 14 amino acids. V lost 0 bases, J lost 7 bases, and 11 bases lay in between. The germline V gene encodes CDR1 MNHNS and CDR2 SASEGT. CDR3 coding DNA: TGTGCCAGCAGTGAAGCGCTTGGGAGGTATACGCAGTATTTT. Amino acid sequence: CASSEALGRYTQYF.

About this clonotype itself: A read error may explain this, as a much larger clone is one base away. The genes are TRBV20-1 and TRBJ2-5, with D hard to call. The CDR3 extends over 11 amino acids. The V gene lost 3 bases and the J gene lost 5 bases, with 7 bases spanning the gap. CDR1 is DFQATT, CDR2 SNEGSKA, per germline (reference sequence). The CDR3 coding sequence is TGCAGTGCTAGGAGGACGGAGACCCAGTACTTC. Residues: CSARRTETQYF.

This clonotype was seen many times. The CDR3 nucleotides read TGTGCCAGCAGAAAGGACGGGGCCAGCACAGATACGCAGTATTTT. It yields the protein CASRKDGASTDTQYF. The chain uses TRBV6-2 or TRBV6-3 and TRBJ2-3; D is tentatively TRBD1 or TRBD2 (5 bases each). The ends were cut back, 6 bases at V and 0 bases at J, with 13 bases in the middle. The CDR3 totals 15 residues. The V gene's germline CDR1 is MNHEY and CDR2 SVGEGT.

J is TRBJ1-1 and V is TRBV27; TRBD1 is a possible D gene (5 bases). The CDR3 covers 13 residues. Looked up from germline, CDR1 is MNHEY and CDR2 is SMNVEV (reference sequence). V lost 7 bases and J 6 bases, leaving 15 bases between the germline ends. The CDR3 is CASKTGAVAEAFF. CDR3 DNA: TGTGCCAGCAAAACAGGAGCGGTCGCTGAAGCTTTCTTT.

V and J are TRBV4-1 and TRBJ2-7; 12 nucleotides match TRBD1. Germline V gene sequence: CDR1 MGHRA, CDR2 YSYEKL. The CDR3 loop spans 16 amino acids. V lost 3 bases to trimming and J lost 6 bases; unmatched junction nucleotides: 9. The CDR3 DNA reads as TGCGCCAGCAGCCAGGACACCGGGACAGGGGGCTCCGAGCAGTACTTC. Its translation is CASSQDTGTGGSEQYF.

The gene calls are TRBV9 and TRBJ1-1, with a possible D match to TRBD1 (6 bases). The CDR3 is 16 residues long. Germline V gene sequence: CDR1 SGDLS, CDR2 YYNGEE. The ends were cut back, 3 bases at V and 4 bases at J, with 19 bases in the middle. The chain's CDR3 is CASSGLQGGFGTEAFF. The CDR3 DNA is TGTGCCAGCAGCGGACTACAGGGAGGTTTCGGCACTGAAGCTTTCTTT.

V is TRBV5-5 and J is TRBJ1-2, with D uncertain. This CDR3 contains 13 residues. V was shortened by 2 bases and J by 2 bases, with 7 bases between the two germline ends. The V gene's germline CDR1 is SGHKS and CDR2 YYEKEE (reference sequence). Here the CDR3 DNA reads TGTGCCAGCAGCTTATCCAAGAACTATGGCTACACCTTC. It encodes CASSLSKNYGYTF. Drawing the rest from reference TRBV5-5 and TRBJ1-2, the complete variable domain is DAGVTQSPTHLIKTRGQQVTLRCSPISGHKSVSWYQQVLGQGPQFIFQYYEKEERGRGNFPDRFSARQFPNYSSELNVNALLLGDSALYLCASSLSKNYGYTFGSGTRLTVV.

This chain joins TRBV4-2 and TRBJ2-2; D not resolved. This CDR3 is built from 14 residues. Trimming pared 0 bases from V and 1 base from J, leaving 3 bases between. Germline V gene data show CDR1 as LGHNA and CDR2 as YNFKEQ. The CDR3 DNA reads TGTGCCAGCAGCCAAGATGAGAACACCGGGGAGCTGTTTTTT. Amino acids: CASSQDENTGELFF.

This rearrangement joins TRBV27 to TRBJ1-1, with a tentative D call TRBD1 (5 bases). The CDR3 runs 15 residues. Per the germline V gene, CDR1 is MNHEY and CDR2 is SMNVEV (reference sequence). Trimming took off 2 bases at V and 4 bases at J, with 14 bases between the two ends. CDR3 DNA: TGTGCCAGCAGTTTAATGTTGGGGGGGGGCACTGAAGCTTTCTTT. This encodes CASSLMLGGGTEAFF.

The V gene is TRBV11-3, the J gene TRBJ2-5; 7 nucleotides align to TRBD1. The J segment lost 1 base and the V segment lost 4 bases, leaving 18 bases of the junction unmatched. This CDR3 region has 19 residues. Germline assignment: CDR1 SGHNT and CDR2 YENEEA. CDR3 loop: CASSSSFRPDRAPQETQYF. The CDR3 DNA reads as TGTGCCAGCAGCTCATCTTTCAGGCCCGACAGGGCCCCCCAAGAGACCCAGTACTTC.

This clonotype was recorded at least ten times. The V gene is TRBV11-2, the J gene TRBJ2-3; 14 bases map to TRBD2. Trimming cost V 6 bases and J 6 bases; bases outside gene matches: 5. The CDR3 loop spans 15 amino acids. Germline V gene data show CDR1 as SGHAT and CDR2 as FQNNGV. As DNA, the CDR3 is TGTGCCAGCAGTCAGGGACTAGCGGGAGCGGATACGCAGTATTTT. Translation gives CASSQGLAGADTQYF. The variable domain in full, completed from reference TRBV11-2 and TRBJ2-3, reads EAGVAQSPRYKIIEKRQSVAFWCNPISGHATLYWYQQILGQGPKLLIQFQNNGVVDDSQLPKDRFSAERLKGVDSTLKIQPAKLEDSAVYLCASSQGLAGADTQYFGPGTRLTVL.

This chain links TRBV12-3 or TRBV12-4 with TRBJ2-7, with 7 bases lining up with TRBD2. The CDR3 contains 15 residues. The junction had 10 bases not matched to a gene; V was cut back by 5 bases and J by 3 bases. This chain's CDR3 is CASSLTIASGYEQYF. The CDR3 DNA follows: TGTGCCAGCAGTCTGACAATCGCTAGCGGCTACGAGCAGTACTTC.

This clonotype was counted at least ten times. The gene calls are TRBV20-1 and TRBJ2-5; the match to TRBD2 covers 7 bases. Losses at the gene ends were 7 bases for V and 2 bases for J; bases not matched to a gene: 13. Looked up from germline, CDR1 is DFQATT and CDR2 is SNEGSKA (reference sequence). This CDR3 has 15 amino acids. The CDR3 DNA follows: TGCAGTGTCTCGGTTTTATCGGGGGGACAAGAGACCCAGTACTTC. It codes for CSVSVLSGGQETQYF.

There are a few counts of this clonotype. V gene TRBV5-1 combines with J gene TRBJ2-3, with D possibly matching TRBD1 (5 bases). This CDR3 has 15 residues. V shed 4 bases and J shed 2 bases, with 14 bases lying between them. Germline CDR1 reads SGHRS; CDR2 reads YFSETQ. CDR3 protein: CASSLQTENTDTQYF. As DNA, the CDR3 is TGCGCCAGCAGCCTCCAGACAGAAAACACAGATACGCAGTATTTT.

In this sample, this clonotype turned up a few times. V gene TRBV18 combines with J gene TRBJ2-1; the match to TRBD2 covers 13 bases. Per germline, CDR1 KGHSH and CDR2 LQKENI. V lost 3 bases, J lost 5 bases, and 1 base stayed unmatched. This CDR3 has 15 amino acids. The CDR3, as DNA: TGTGCCAGCTCACCCGGGACTAGCGGGAACAATGAGCAGTTCTTC. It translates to CASSPGTSGNNEQFF. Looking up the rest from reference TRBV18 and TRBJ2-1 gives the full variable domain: NAGVMQNPRHLVRRRGQEARLRCSPMKGHSHVYWYRQLPEEGLKFMVYLQKENIIDESGMPKERFSAEFPKEGPSILRIQQVVRGDSAAYFCASSPGTSGNNEQFFGPGTRLTVL.

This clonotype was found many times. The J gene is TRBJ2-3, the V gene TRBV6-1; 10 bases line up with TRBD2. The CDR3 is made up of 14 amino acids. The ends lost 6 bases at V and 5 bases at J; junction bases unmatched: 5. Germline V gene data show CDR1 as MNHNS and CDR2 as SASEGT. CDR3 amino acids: CASRSGRAGDTQYF. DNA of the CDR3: TGTGCCAGCAGAAGCGGGAGGGCGGGAGATACGCAGTATTTT.

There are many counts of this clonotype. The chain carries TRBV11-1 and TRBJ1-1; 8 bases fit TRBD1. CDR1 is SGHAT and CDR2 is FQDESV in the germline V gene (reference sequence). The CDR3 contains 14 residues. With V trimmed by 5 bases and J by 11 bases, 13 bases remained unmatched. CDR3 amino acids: CASSHGTGFIEAFF. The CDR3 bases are TGTGCCAGCAGCCATGGGACAGGCTTTATTGAGGCTTTCTTT. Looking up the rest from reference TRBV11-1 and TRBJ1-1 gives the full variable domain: EAEVAQSPRYKITEKSQAVAFWCDPISGHATLYWYRQILGQGPELLVQFQDESVVDDSQLPKDRFSAERLKGVDSTLKIQPAELGDSAMYLCASSHGTGFIEAFFGQGTRLTVV.

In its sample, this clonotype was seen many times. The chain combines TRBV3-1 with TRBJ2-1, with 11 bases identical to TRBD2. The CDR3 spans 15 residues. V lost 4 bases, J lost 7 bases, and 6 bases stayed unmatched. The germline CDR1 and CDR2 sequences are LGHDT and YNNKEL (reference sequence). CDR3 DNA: TGTGCCAGCAGCCCTACTAGCGGGAGAGAAAATGAGCAGTTCTTC. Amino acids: CASSPTSGRENEQFF.

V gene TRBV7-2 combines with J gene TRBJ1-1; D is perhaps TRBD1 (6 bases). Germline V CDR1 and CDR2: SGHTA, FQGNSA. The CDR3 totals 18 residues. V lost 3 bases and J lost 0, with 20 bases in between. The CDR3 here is CASSFSMGAGGVNTEAFF. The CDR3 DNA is TGTGCCAGCAGCTTCTCGATGGGGGCTGGGGGGGTGAACACTGAAGCTTTCTTT.

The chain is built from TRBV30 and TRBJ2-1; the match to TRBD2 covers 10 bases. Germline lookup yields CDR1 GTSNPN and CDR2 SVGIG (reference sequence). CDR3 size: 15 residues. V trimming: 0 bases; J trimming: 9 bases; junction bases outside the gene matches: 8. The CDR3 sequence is CAWSVGLAGVIEQFF. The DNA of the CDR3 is TGTGCCTGGAGTGTGGGGCTAGCGGGAGTAATTGAGCAGTTCTTC.

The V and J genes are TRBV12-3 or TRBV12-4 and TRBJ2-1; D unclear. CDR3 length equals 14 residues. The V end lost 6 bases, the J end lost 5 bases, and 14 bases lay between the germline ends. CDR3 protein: CASRPTYHHNEQFF. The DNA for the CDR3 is TGTGCCAGCAGACCAACTTACCATCACAATGAGCAGTTCTTC.

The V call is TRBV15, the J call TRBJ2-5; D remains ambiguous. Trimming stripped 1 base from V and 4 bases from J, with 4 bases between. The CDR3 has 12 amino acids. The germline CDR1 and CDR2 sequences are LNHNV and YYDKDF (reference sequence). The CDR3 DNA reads TGTGCCACCAGCAGAGGGGCAGAGACCCAGTACTTC. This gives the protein CATSRGAETQYF.